The 28 T cell receptor beta chains below all came from one sample that was sequenced in a study of blood T cells in healthy people across ages. Combining a sample-barcoded 5' primer with a J-beta primer mix, a second PCR ran for 7 to 11 cycles. MiXCR, applied by TCRdb to the 5' RACE reads, yields one record per CDR3 protein. The table shows approximately 800,000 distinct CDR3 sequences, with 58% occurring only once. The material sequenced was blood. The receptors come from a man aged 25 to 45 in good health.

This clonotype was recorded many times. This rearrangement joins TRBV7-2 to TRBJ2-7, with TRBD2 matching over 12 bases. V lost 5 bases and J lost 4; bases outside the gene matches: 6. This CDR3 contains 15 residues. From germline, CDR1 is SGHTA and CDR2 FQGNSA. The CDR3 DNA follows: TGTGCCAGCAGCATCAGACTAGCGGGAGAGTACGAGCAGTACTTC. It codes for CASSIRLAGEYEQYF.

The chain employs TRBV20-1 and TRBJ2-7; the match to TRBD2 covers 9 bases. V trimming: 2 bases; J trimming: 0 bases; junction bases outside the gene matches: 2. This CDR3 region has 14 residues. In germline, CDR1 is DFQATT, CDR2 SNEGSKA (reference sequence). For the CDR3, the DNA is TGCAGTGCTAGATCTAGCGGGGACTCCTACGAGCAGTACTTC. Amino acids: CSARSSGDSYEQYF.

This clonotype was seen a few times. The V call is TRBV7-2, the J call TRBJ2-5, with 15 bases aligning to TRBD2. Unmatched junction bases numbered 14, after V lost 5 bases and J lost 4 bases. This CDR3 is built from 19 residues. Per germline, CDR1 SGHTA and CDR2 FQGNSA. Written as DNA, the CDR3 is TGTGCCAGCAGCACAGGAGGACTAGCGGGAGGGGGAAAGGGAGAGACCCAGTACTTC. This sequence encodes CASSTGGLAGGGKGETQYF.

The chain employs TRBV20-1 and TRBJ2-5; 12 bases agree with TRBD2. CDR1 is DFQATT, CDR2 SNEGSKA, per germline (reference sequence). The CDR3 spans 14 residues. V lost 6 bases and J lost 3; bases outside the gene matches: 5. The CDR3 spells CSAQRLAGEETQYF. In DNA, the CDR3 is TGCAGTGCCCAAAGACTAGCGGGAGAAGAGACCCAGTACTTC.

This clonotype was picked up a small number of times. V and J are TRBV13 and TRBJ2-1; 8 bases are shared with TRBD2. Trimming took 5 bases from V and 2 from J; bases not matched to a gene: 5. CDR3 size: 15 residues. CDR1 is PRHDT and CDR2 is FYEKMQ in the germline V gene (reference sequence). The CDR3, as DNA: TGTGCCAGCAGCCCCCGCGGGGGGCCCTACAATGAGCAGTTCTTC. Protein: CASSPRGGPYNEQFF. Looking up the rest from reference TRBV13 and TRBJ2-1 gives the full variable domain: AAGVIQSPRHLIKEKRETATLKCYPIPRHDTVYWYQQGPGQDPQFLISFYEKMQSDKGSIPDRFSAQQFSDYHSELNMSSLELGDSALYFCASSPRGGPYNEQFFGPGTRLTVL.

The V and J genes are TRBV20-1 and TRBJ2-5; D unclear. Germline CDR1 reads DFQATT; CDR2 reads SNEGSKA (reference sequence). V was clipped by 0 bases and J by 0 bases, with 8 bases between them. The CDR3 spans 14 residues. The CDR3 reads CSARDRLYQETQYF. CDR3 DNA: TGCAGTGCTAGAGATCGGCTTTACCAAGAGACCCAGTACTTC.

J is TRBJ2-3 and V is TRBV10-3, with no clear D. Per the germline V gene, CDR1 is ENHRY and CDR2 is SYGVKD. V gave up 10 bases and J gave up 1 base, with 12 bases separating them. The CDR3 spans 13 residues. Here the CDR3 reads CATKSQGTDTQYF. The CDR3 DNA reads TGTGCCACCAAGTCCCAGGGCACAGATACGCAGTATTTT.

The chain uses TRBV20-1 and TRBJ2-4, with 7 bases identical to TRBD2. V was pared by 1 base and J by 9 bases, with 3 bases of the junction left unmatched. The CDR3 loop spans 12 amino acids. Germline CDR1 reads DFQATT; CDR2 reads SNEGSKA (reference sequence). CDR3: CSARVGEGIQYF. For the CDR3, the DNA is TGCAGTGCTAGAGTAGGGGAGGGCATTCAGTACTTC.

This chain joins TRBV5-5 and TRBJ2-5, with TRBD2 identical over 16 bases. Germline CDR1 reads SGHKS; CDR2 reads YYEKEE (reference sequence). J was trimmed by 11 bases and V by 4 bases; bases with no gene match: 20. The CDR3 extends over 19 amino acids. The CDR3, as DNA: TGTGCCAGCAGCAAACCGGGACTAGCGGGAGGGCATAGAAACAATGAGCAGTACTTC. Translated, it gives CASSKPGLAGGHRNNEQYF.

This clonotype showed up just once. The chain carries TRBV19 and TRBJ1-2, with a weak D call TRBD1 (5 bases). Germline CDR1 is LNHDA and CDR2 is SQIVND (reference sequence). V lost 3 bases and J lost 2, with 10 bases in between. The length of the CDR3 is 14 residues. The DNA for the CDR3 is TGTGCCAGTAGTATCACCAGGGCGAACTATGGCTACACCTTC. Translated, it gives CASSITRANYGYTF.

V and J are TRBV7-2 and TRBJ2-3; D possibly corresponds to TRBD2 (6 bases). V lost 8 bases and J lost 1, with 22 bases in between. This CDR3 has 17 amino acids. Germline V gene lookup returns CDR1 SGHTA and CDR2 FQGNSA. CDR3 sequence reads: CASGSHSGTLRTDTQYF. The CDR3 DNA sequence: TGTGCCAGCGGTTCTCATTCGGGGACTCTTCGCACAGATACGCAGTATTTT.

V is TRBV6-1 and J is TRBJ2-1, with D perhaps TRBD1 or TRBD2 (6 bases each). V was clipped by 11 bases and J by 6 bases, with 23 bases between them. In germline, CDR1 is MNHNS, CDR2 SASEGT. The CDR3 has 15 residues. CDR3 DNA: TGTGCCGCTGACCGAAGGGGGGAGTTTATCAATGAGCAGTTCTTC. Its protein product is CAADRRGEFINEQFF.

This chain uses TRBV6-1 with TRBJ2-3; D is unresolved. Germline V lookup: CDR1 MNHNS, CDR2 SASEGT. The CDR3 consists of 16 residues. Trimming took off 4 bases at V and 7 bases at J, with 21 bases between the two ends. The CDR3 DNA is TGTGCCAGCAGTGCCTATGGGTCTACCCGGCCGTATACGCAGTATTTT. Translating it yields CASSAYGSTRPYTQYF.

The V call is TRBV29-1, the J call TRBJ2-3; 9 bases line up with TRBD1. The V gene end was trimmed by 6 bases and the J gene end by 4 bases; junction bases not matched to a gene: 8. The CDR3 is made up of 14 amino acids. Germline V gives CDR1 SQVTM, CDR2 ANQGSEA. In DNA, the CDR3 is TGCAGCGTCGTTGGGACAGGGTTTTCAGATACGCAGTATTTT. It is translated as CSVVGTGFSDTQYF.

J is TRBJ1-4 and V is TRBV6-5; D is ambiguous. The V end lost 5 bases, the J end lost 0 bases, and 7 bases lay between the germline ends. There are 14 residues in the CDR3. Germline assignment: CDR1 MNHEY and CDR2 SVGAGI. DNA for the CDR3: TGTGCCAGCAGTCAAATTGCAACTAATGAAAAACTGTTTTTT. Residues: CASSQIATNEKLFF.

The chain has TRBV4-1 and TRBJ2-3, with 10 bases matching TRBD2. Per the germline V gene, CDR1 is MGHRA and CDR2 is YSYEKL. This CDR3 has 15 amino acids. V shed 8 bases and J 4 bases; nucleotides not matched to a gene: 9. The CDR3 is CASCTGTSVADTQYF. DNA of the CDR3: TGCGCCAGCTGTACCGGGACTAGCGTGGCAGATACGCAGTATTTT.

This chain uses TRBV7-3 with TRBJ1-5, with D perhaps TRBD1 (6 bases). The CDR3 loop spans 15 amino acids. From germline, CDR1 is SGHTA and CDR2 FQGTGA. V lost 3 bases and J 5 bases, leaving 14 bases between the germline ends. As DNA, the CDR3 is TGTGCCAGCAGCTTGGGGACAAGTGGAGATCAGCCCCAGCATTTT. This gives the protein CASSLGTSGDQPQHF.

Regarding this clonotype: A much larger clone differs from this one at a single base, so this may be a read error. This sequence joins TRBV3-1 and TRBJ2-5; TRBD1 aligns across 10 bases. The DNA end lines up better with TRBJ2-7; the J call may be wrong. The length of the CDR3 is 15 residues. In germline, CDR1 is LGHDT, CDR2 YNNKEL (reference sequence). The CDR3 spells CASSHPGTGVDEQYF. CDR3 bases: TGTGCCAGCAGTCACCCTGGGACAGGGGTCGACGAGCAGTACTTC.

There are a few counts of this clonotype. The chain has TRBV10-3 and TRBJ1-2, with D possibly TRBD1 on 5 matching bases. Trimming removed 8 bases from V and 3 bases from J, with 16 bases in between. Germline V gene sequence: CDR1 ENHRY, CDR2 SYGVKD. The CDR3 totals 14 residues. CDR3 residues: CAIFRTRGDYGYTF. The DNA of the CDR3 is TGTGCCATCTTTAGGACACGAGGGGACTATGGCTACACCTTC.

This clonotype was observed a single time. This sequence joins TRBV7-9 and TRBJ2-3; TRBD1 is a possible D gene (5 bases). Germline V gene sequence: CDR1 SEHNR, CDR2 FQNEAQ (reference sequence). Deletions cut 1 base from V and 2 bases from J, with 13 bases between. The CDR3 has 16 amino acids. The CDR3 is CASSLGNGAITDTQYF. The CDR3 nucleotides read TGTGCCAGCAGCTTAGGAAATGGGGCGATCACAGATACGCAGTATTTT.

This chain joins TRBV5-1 and TRBJ2-5, with 8 nucleotides matching TRBD2. The germline V gene has CDR1 SGHRS and CDR2 YFSETQ. The CDR3 has 13 residues. J gave up 11 bases and V 2 bases, and 8 bases lay outside the gene matches. The CDR3 region has the DNA TGCGCCAGCAGCTTCGGGGGGGTGAATGAGCAGTACTTC. Its protein product is CASSFGGVNEQYF.

This chain links TRBV9 with TRBJ2-1; 8 nucleotides line up with TRBD2. The CDR3 is 17 residues long. CDR1 and CDR2 from the germline V gene are SGDLS and YYNGEE. V lost 3 bases and J lost 9; bases outside the gene matches: 17. DNA for the CDR3: TGTGCCAGCAGCGCCTTCGGGGGAGGGACTAGTTATGGTGAGCAGTTCTTC. It is translated as CASSAFGGGTSYGEQFF.

The gene calls are TRBV4-1 and TRBJ1-4, with TRBD1 matching over 11 bases. CDR1 is MGHRA and CDR2 is YSYEKL in the germline V gene. After removal of 5 bases from V and 4 bases from J, the junction contained 3 bases not matched to a gene. The CDR3 runs to 15 residues. The CDR3 spells CASSVGTGGNEKLFF. The CDR3 region has the DNA TGCGCCAGCAGCGTCGGGACAGGGGGTAATGAAAAACTGTTTTTT.

Written as DNA, the CDR3 is TGTGCCAGCAGCAACACCCGGGAGAATAAGTTCTTC. Translation gives CASSNTRENKFF. V usage is TRBV27 and J usage is TRBJ2-1; TRBD2 might be the D (6 bases). CDR3 length equals 12 residues. Germline V gives CDR1 MNHEY, CDR2 SMNVEV (reference sequence). The V and J ends lost 6 bases and 14 bases respectively, with 17 bases between them.

This clonotype was seen repeatedly, ten times or more. The rearrangement joins TRBV7-2 to TRBJ2-3, with D perhaps matching TRBD2 (5 bases). The germline V and J ends were trimmed by 5 bases and 1 base, with 7 bases remaining between them. Germline V gene lookup returns CDR1 SGHTA and CDR2 FQGNSA. This CDR3 has 13 amino acids. DNA of the CDR3: TGTGCCAGCAGCGCCGGGGGCACAGATACGCAGTATTTT. Encoded protein: CASSAGGTDTQYF.

This chain uses TRBV6-1 with TRBJ1-6; a possible D gene is TRBD1 (6 bases). Germline V gives CDR1 MNHNS, CDR2 SASEGT. The CDR3 consists of 15 residues. With 11 bases removed from V and 3 bases from J, the gap between germline ends came to 17 bases. CDR3 coding DNA: TGTGCCTGCCGACTGGACAGCAGCTATAATTCACCCCTCCACTTT. Translating it yields CACRLDSSYNSPLHF.

The rearrangement links TRBV5-1 to TRBJ1-1; 11 bases map to TRBD1. Trimming removed 7 bases from V and 2 bases from J; junction bases left unmatched: 7. The CDR3 is made up of 15 amino acids. Per the germline V gene, CDR1 is SGHRS and CDR2 is YFSETQ. This CDR3 is CASCRGTGGNTEAFF. As DNA, the CDR3 is TGCGCCAGCTGCCGTGGGACAGGGGGAAACACTGAAGCTTTCTTT. The variable domain in full, with the rest retrieved from reference TRBV5-1 and TRBJ1-1, is KAGVTQTPRYLIKTRGQQVTLSCSPISGHRSVSWYQQTPGQGLQFLFEYFSETQRNKGNFPGRFSGRQFSNSRSEMNVSTLELGDSALYLCASCRGTGGNTEAFFGQGTRLTVV.

The chain recombines TRBV12-3 or TRBV12-4 with TRBJ2-7, with D possibly being TRBD2 (5 bases). Trimming removed 6 bases at V and 5 bases at J, with 17 bases between. The CDR3 extends over 14 amino acids. As DNA, the CDR3 is TGTGCCAGCAGATCAGCAGTTGACGGGAACGAGCAGTACTTC. Its translation is CASRSAVDGNEQYF.